This TCR beta chain was obtained from a study of blood T cell repertoires in COVID-19. Using immunoSEQ multiplex PCR, the repertoire was profiled, and TCRdb retains in-frame clones only, with some absent. Of 95,000 to 150,000 clones listed, about four fifths are singletons. This CDR3 contains 16 residues. Trimming at V came to 4 bases and at J to 5 bases, leaving 10 bases not matched to a gene. Per germline, CDR1 SGHAT and CDR2 FQNNGV. This TCR was recovered from a woman under 40 who had recovered from COVID-19. V usage is TRBV11-2 and J usage is TRBJ1-5; 8 nucleotides agree with TRBD1. The specimen was PBMCs or T cells enriched from blood (not recorded which). CDR3 sequence: CASSYGGQGLDQPQHF. The CDR3 bases are TGTGCCAGCAGCTACGGAGGACAGGGTTTAGATCAGCCCCAGCATTTT.